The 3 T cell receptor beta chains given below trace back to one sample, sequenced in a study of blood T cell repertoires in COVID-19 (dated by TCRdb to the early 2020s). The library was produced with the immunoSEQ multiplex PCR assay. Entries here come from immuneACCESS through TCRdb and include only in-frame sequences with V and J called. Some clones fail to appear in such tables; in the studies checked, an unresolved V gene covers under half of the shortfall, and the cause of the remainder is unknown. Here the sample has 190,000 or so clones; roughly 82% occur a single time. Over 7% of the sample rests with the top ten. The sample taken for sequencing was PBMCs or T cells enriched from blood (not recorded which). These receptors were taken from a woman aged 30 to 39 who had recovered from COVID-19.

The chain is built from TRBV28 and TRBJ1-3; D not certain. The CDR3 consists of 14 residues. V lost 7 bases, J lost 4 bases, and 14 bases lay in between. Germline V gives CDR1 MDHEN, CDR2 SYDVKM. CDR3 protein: CASTDGGVGNTIYF. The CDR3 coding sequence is TGTGCCAGCACCGATGGCGGGGTAGGAAACACCATATATTTT.

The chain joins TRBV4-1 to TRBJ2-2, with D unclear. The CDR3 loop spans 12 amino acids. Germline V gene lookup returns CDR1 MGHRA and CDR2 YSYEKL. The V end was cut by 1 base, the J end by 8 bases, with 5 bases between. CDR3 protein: CASSQVPGELFF. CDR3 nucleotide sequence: TGCGCCAGCAGCCAAGTCCCTGGGGAGCTGTTTTTT.

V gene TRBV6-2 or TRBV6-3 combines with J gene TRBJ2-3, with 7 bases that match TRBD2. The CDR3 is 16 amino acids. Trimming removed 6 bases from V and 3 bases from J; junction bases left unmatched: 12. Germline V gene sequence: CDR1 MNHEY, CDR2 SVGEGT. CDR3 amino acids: CASSPRRESYTDTQYF. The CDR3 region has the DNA TGTGCCAGCAGCCCTCGGCGGGAGAGTTATACAGATACGCAGTATTTT.